Listed below are T cell receptor beta chains from one sample, sequenced in a study of blood T cells in healthy people across ages. MiXCR, applied by TCRdb to the 5' RACE reads, yields one record per CDR3 protein. Among hundreds of thousands of distinct CDR3 sequences listed, roughly 46% were seen once. Specimen: blood. These TCRs come from a man older than 75 in good health. The CDR3 runs from the conserved cysteine through the conserved F or W. Each record gives: D gene, clone size, J gene, V gene, CDR3 protein, CDR3 DNA. D genes are given only for firm matches. Size tells how often a clone was seen (once, few, many) or the class of an expanded clone, and some rows leave it out.

d_call: .; clone_size: .; j_call: TRBJ2-1; v_call: TRBV7-2; cdr3_aa: CASSRQSGRPPYNEQFF; cdr3_nt: TGTGCCAGCAGCCGTCAGTCGGGGAGACCACCCTACAATGAGCAGTTCTTC
d_call: TRBD1; clone_size: .; j_call: TRBJ2-2; v_call: TRBV24-1; cdr3_aa: CATSDPGQGNTGELFF; cdr3_nt: TGTGCCACCAGTGATCCCGGACAGGGGAACACCGGGGAGCTGTTTTTT
d_call: .; clone_size: .; j_call: TRBJ2-1; v_call: TRBV3-1; cdr3_aa: CASSQDRSYNEQFF; cdr3_nt: TGTGCCAGCAGCCAAGACAGATCCTACAATGAGCAGTTCTTC
d_call: TRBD2; clone_size: .; j_call: TRBJ2-2; v_call: TRBV15; cdr3_aa: CATSRYGTSGRANTGELFF; cdr3_nt: TGTGCCACCAGCAGATACGGGACTAGCGGGAGGGCGAACACCGGGGAGCTGTTTTTT
d_call: .; clone_size: .; j_call: TRBJ2-5; v_call: TRBV7-2; cdr3_aa: CASSLVGGHQGTQYF; cdr3_nt: TGTGCCAGCAGCTTAGTTGGGGGCCACCAAGGGACCCAGTACTTC
d_call: TRBD1; clone_size: .; j_call: TRBJ1-1; v_call: TRBV7-9; cdr3_aa: CASSPRQGASTEAFF; cdr3_nt: TGTGCCAGCAGCCCTCGACAGGGGGCGAGCACTGAAGCTTTCTTT
d_call: .; clone_size: few; j_call: TRBJ2-1; v_call: TRBV29-1; cdr3_aa: CSVVGDGYNEQFF; cdr3_nt: TGCAGCGTTGTAGGAGACGGGTACAATGAGCAGTTCTTC
d_call: .; clone_size: many; j_call: TRBJ2-2; v_call: TRBV7-3; cdr3_aa: CASSLRVNTGELFF; cdr3_nt: TGCGCCAGCAGCTTACGAGTAAACACCGGGGAGCTGTTTTTT
d_call: .; clone_size: few; j_call: TRBJ2-7; v_call: TRBV27; cdr3_aa: CASRPTGAYRSEYF; cdr3_nt: TGTGCCAGCAGACCGACGGGAGCGTACAGATCGGAGTACTTC
d_call: .; clone_size: .; j_call: TRBJ2-5; v_call: TRBV30; cdr3_aa: CAWTARGLVGTETQYF; cdr3_nt: TGTGCCTGGACGGCTAGAGGGTTAGTGGGCACAGAGACCCAGTACTTC
d_call: .; clone_size: few; j_call: TRBJ2-1; v_call: TRBV12-3/TRBV12-4; cdr3_aa: CASAREALYNEQFF; cdr3_nt: TGTGCCAGCGCGCGAGAGGCCCTCTACAATGAGCAGTTCTTC
d_call: .; clone_size: .; j_call: TRBJ1-4; v_call: TRBV7-9; cdr3_aa: CASRPSRENEKLFF; cdr3_nt: TGTGCCAGCAGACCGAGCAGAGAGAATGAAAAACTGTTTTTT